This T cell receptor beta chain was sequenced during a study of early T cells in non-severe SARS-CoV-2 infection. General study findings and limits: Private and CD4 specificities were missed by VDJdb matching, which favored anti-spike CD8 responses.

V was trimmed by 2 bases and J by 6 bases, leaving 5 bases between them. CDR3 length: 12 residues. CDR1 is KGHDR, CDR2 SFDVKD, per germline. This clonotype was observed many times. Its antigen is still unknown. TCRdb redid the calling of the 5' RACE reads with MiXCR, one entry per CDR3 protein. This table has around 26,000 distinct CDR3 sequences, less than 4.5% appearing once. This TCR derives from an adult who was a healthcare worker with PCR-confirmed SARS-CoV-2 infection or an uninfected control (not recorded which). The chain couples TRBV24-1 to TRBJ2-3; no definite D call. Material: whole blood. The CDR3, as DNA: TGTGCCACCAGTGATTATGGGGATACGCAGTATTTT. Translating it yields CATSDYGDTQYF.